Sequencing of this T cell receptor beta chain was carried out in a study of T cells in Graves' hyperthyroidism and ophthalmopathy. Each ophthalmopathy patient scored at least 3 on the Clinical Activity Score and at least 4 on NOSPECS grade, with duration under 3 months. Exclusion of a patient resulted from uncontrolled infection, other autoimmune disease, pregnancy or lactation. In the case of this clonotype: Its specificity is unknown.

Regarding the study as a whole: Model output signaled ophthalmopathy a median roughly 6.1 months ahead of onset. In simple terms, a model built on 13 V-J features told ophthalmopathy apart from stable hyperthyroidism.

There were TCR beta CDR3 regions amplified from RNA transcripts. The HTBI primer set served for first-round RT-PCR of the TCR CDR3. Via MiXCR, TCRdb re-called the multiplex PCR reads, giving one row per CDR3 protein. The table includes a few hundred thousand distinct CDR3 sequences, over 15% detected once. CDR1 PRHDT and CDR2 FYEKMQ come from the germline V gene (reference sequence). V trimming: 5 bases; J trimming: 6 bases; junction bases outside the gene matches: 5. The CDR3 is 14 amino acids. What was sequenced was blood. The source is a young woman with Graves' ophthalmopathy. V gene TRBV13 combines with J gene TRBJ2-7, with TRBD2 matching over 12 bases. The CDR3 here is CASSMGTSGPEQYF. The CDR3 nucleotides read TGTGCCAGCAGCATGGGGACTAGCGGGCCCGAGCAGTACTTC.